These 16 T cell receptor beta chains were all obtained from the same sample, sequenced in a study of neurological immune-mediated disorders. Each CDR3 protein gets one entry after TCRdb re-called the 5' RACE reads with MiXCR. The sample has tens of thousands of distinct CDR3 sequences, over 6% seen once. The source material was CD4+ T cells from blood. These receptors came from a woman aged 40 to 50 in good health.

J is TRBJ2-5 and V is TRBV20-1; 15 nucleotides align to TRBD2. The CDR3 runs 16 residues. The germline gives CDR1 DFQATT, CDR2 SNEGSKA (reference sequence). The ends lost 3 bases at V and 5 bases at J; junction bases unmatched: 7. CDR3 loop: CSASWTSGRADETQYF. CDR3 sequence (DNA): TGCAGTGCTAGCTGGACTAGCGGGAGGGCAGATGAGACCCAGTACTTC.

This clonotype was picked up many times. CDR3 bases: TGCGCCAGCAGCGTGGAGGGGGCCGCCCCCTTTGCTGAGCAGTTCTTC. Translated, it gives CASSVEGAAPFAEQFF. This chain connects TRBV5-1 to TRBJ2-1, with D possibly TRBD1 on 7 matching bases. Trimming took 4 bases from V and 9 from J, leaving 23 bases between them. Per the germline V gene, CDR1 is SGHRS and CDR2 is YFSETQ. This CDR3 spans 16 amino acids.

The table lists this clonotype with many counts. J is TRBJ2-1 and V is TRBV15, with TRBD1 identical over 11 bases. V was clipped by 2 bases and J by 6 bases; unmatched bases: 12. CDR1 LNHNV and CDR2 YYDKDF come from the germline V gene (reference sequence). The CDR3 runs 18 residues. Written as DNA, the CDR3 is TGTGCCACCAGCAGACAAAACCGCCCGGACAGGGGGCTCAATGAGCAGTTCTTC. Its translation is CATSRQNRPDRGLNEQFF.

This clonotype was seen at least ten times. The rearrangement joins TRBV12-3 or TRBV12-4 to TRBJ1-2, with a weak D call TRBD1 (6 bases). Trimming left V 5 bases short and J 1 base short, with 11 bases between. The length of the CDR3 is 14 residues. The DNA for the CDR3 is TGTGCCAGCAGTACTCCAGGGGTTAACTATGGCTACACCTTC. As protein: CASSTPGVNYGYTF.

This clonotype was seen repeatedly, ten times or more. This rearrangement joins TRBV10-1 to TRBJ2-3; perhaps TRBD2 as D (5 bases). V lost 4 bases to trimming and J lost 7 bases, with 9 bases between them. This CDR3 has 12 amino acids. CDR1 and CDR2 (germline): WNHNN, SYGVQD (reference sequence). CDR3 loop: CASSADSYTQYF. The CDR3 nucleotides are TGCGCCAGCAGTGCGGACTCCTATACGCAGTATTTT.

This clonotype was seen ten or more times. The rearrangement links TRBV7-2 to TRBJ2-7, with D perhaps matching TRBD2 (5 bases). Germline V gives CDR1 SGHTA, CDR2 FQGNSA. The CDR3 sequence is 14 residues long. Trimming removed 5 bases from V and 0 bases from J, with 11 bases in between. The CDR3 coding sequence is TGTGCCAGCAGCGGGAGCGGAAGCTCCTACGAGCAGTACTTC. Amino acids: CASSGSGSSYEQYF.

This clonotype was seen many times. The chain joins TRBV29-1 to TRBJ2-1; D is perhaps TRBD1 (6 bases). The ends were cut back, 7 bases at V and 3 bases at J, with 7 bases in the middle. CDR3 length: 11 residues. Germline loops: CDR1 SQVTM, CDR2 ANQGSEA. The CDR3 here is CSGDNYNEQFF. The DNA for the CDR3 is TGCAGCGGGGACAACTACAATGAGCAGTTCTTC.

This chain connects TRBV6-2 or TRBV6-3 to TRBJ2-5; 8 bases are a match to TRBD1. This CDR3 has 17 amino acids. The trim removed 0 bases at V and 2 bases at J, leaving 8 bases unmatched. Germline values: CDR1 MNHEY, CDR2 SVGEGT. Written as DNA, the CDR3 is TGTGCCAGCAGTTACTCCGCGGACAGGGTTTATCAAGAGACCCAGTACTTC. It encodes CASSYSADRVYQETQYF.

This clonotype was counted many times. The genes are TRBV29-1 and TRBJ1-5; D is unresolved. The CDR3 has 13 residues. The germline V gene has CDR1 SQVTM and CDR2 ANQGSEA. The V end was cut by 2 bases, the J end by 7 bases, with 12 bases between. CDR3 region: CSVENGLGQPQHF. The CDR3, as DNA: TGCAGCGTTGAAAACGGGCTCGGGCAGCCCCAGCATTTT.

This clonotype was detected many times. This chain joins TRBV5-1 and TRBJ2-1; tentative D call: TRBD2 (6 bases). CDR1 and CDR2 from the germline V gene are SGHRS and YFSETQ. V lost 0 bases, J lost 6 bases, and 13 bases lay in between. The CDR3 consists of 15 residues. The CDR3 sequence is CASSLGGGRSNEQFF. The DNA of the CDR3 is TGCGCCAGCAGCTTGGGGGGAGGCAGAAGCAATGAGCAGTTCTTC.

The chain couples TRBV18 to TRBJ2-7, with TRBD1 matching over 7 bases. Per germline, CDR1 KGHSH and CDR2 LQKENI. With 3 bases clipped from V and 6 bases from J, the junction kept 5 bases outside the gene matches. The CDR3 runs 13 residues. CDR3 residues: CASSPSTGAEQYF. For the CDR3, the DNA is TGTGCCAGCTCACCGTCTACAGGGGCCGAGCAGTACTTC.

The rearrangement uses TRBV7-3 and TRBJ1-2; a weak D match, TRBD1 (5 bases). This CDR3 is built from 15 residues. Germline V gene sequence: CDR1 SGHTA, CDR2 FQGTGA. V was cut by 0 bases and J by 8 bases, with 16 bases left in between. CDR3 residues: CASSLTGREAEGYTF. The CDR3, as DNA: TGTGCCAGCAGCTTAACGGGCAGGGAGGCTGAGGGCTACACCTTC.

This clonotype was observed at least ten times. The J gene is TRBJ1-1, the V gene TRBV29-1; no clear D. This CDR3 has 12 residues. V lost 4 bases and J lost 0, with 6 bases in between. Germline V CDR1 and CDR2: SQVTM, ANQGSEA. The CDR3 loop reads CSVATLNTEAFF. CDR3 bases: TGCAGCGTTGCTACCCTGAACACTGAAGCTTTCTTT.

Note on this clonotype: A much larger clone sits a single nucleotide away, making a read error possible. The chain employs TRBV4-2 and TRBJ2-7, with TRBD2 matching 7 bases. The V and J ends lost 4 bases and 3 bases, in that order; junction bases with no gene match: 12. CDR1 is LGHNA, CDR2 YNFKEQ, per germline. The CDR3 covers 16 residues. CDR3 bases: TGTGCCAGCAGCCCAACCCAAGGGACTATAAACTACGAGCAGTACTTC. This codes for CASSPTQGTINYEQYF.

This clonotype showed up many times. The CDR3 nucleotides read TGTGCCAGCAGCTCATGGACTGGAAGCTCCTACGAGCAGTACTTC. This codes for CASSSWTGSSYEQYF. The rearrangement links TRBV7-2 to TRBJ2-7; tentative D call: TRBD2 (5 bases). Germline CDR1 and CDR2: SGHTA and FQGNSA. CDR3 length equals 15 residues. V lost 4 bases and J lost 0, with 13 bases in between.

This clonotype was recorded many times. The chain combines TRBV28 with TRBJ1-2, with D unresolved. The CDR3 runs to 13 residues. The germline CDR1 and CDR2 sequences are MDHEN and SYDVKM. With 2 bases removed from V and 4 bases from J, the gap between germline ends came to 8 bases. This CDR3 is CASSLIQSYGYTF. The DNA for the CDR3 is TGTGCCAGCAGTTTAATTCAGTCCTATGGCTACACCTTC.